Included here is one T cell receptor (beta chain) sequence, with context. The CDR3 consists of 14 residues. The germline V and J ends were trimmed by 4 bases and 9 bases, with 14 bases remaining between them. Germline loops: CDR1 SGHRS, CDR2 YFSETQ. Original handling: Counts of nucleated cells, estimated from reference gene primer amplification, were obtained. The data were produced by immunoSEQ multiplex PCR, yet TCRdb's version contains in-frame clones alone and is incomplete. The DNA gave D and trimming, while V, J and clone size come from that table. The sample has under 85,000 clones, 77% seen once. These data are taken from a study of blood T cell repertoires in COVID-19. Across the study: Samples taken during acute and convalescent COVID-19 were collected in the United States, Italy and Spain. T cells, B-cell-depleted T cells, or PBMCs supplied cDNA or gDNA.

Sequencing was performed on peripheral blood. This TCR came from a human donor in a cohort sampled during active COVID-19. The chain joins TRBV5-1 to TRBJ1-6; D remains ambiguous. CDR3 in amino acids: CASSRDLEISPLHF. For the CDR3, the DNA is TGCGCCAGCAGCCGTGACCTAGAGATTTCACCCCTCCACTTT.